This TCR beta chain is drawn from a study of T cell changes during pregnancy in multiple sclerosis. Using immunoSEQ multiplex PCR, the repertoire was profiled, and TCRdb retains in-frame clones only, with some absent. The data show about 49,000 clones, with 90% to 95% seen just once and roughly 5% held by the top ten. Sequenced material: CD8+ T cells from peripheral blood mononuclear cells, taken before pregnancy. The receptor was isolated from a female donor with multiple sclerosis, enrolled in a pregnancy study.

DNA for the CDR3: TGTGCCAGCAGCTCCGGAGGGGCTCCCTACGAGCAGTACTTC. Protein sequence: CASSSGGAPYEQYF. The chain has TRBV5-6 and TRBJ2-7; D is possibly TRBD2 (6 bases). V dropped 3 bases and J dropped 2 bases, with 12 bases sitting between them. CDR3 length equals 14 residues. The V gene's germline CDR1 is SGHDT and CDR2 YYEEEE. The complete variable domain, with remaining parts taken from reference TRBV5-6 and TRBJ2-7, reads DAGVTQSPTHLIKTRGQQVTLRCSPKSGHDTVSWYQQALGQGPQFIFQYYEEEERQRGNFPDRFSGHQFPNYSSELNVNALLLGDSALYLCASSSGGAPYEQYFGPGTRLTVT.